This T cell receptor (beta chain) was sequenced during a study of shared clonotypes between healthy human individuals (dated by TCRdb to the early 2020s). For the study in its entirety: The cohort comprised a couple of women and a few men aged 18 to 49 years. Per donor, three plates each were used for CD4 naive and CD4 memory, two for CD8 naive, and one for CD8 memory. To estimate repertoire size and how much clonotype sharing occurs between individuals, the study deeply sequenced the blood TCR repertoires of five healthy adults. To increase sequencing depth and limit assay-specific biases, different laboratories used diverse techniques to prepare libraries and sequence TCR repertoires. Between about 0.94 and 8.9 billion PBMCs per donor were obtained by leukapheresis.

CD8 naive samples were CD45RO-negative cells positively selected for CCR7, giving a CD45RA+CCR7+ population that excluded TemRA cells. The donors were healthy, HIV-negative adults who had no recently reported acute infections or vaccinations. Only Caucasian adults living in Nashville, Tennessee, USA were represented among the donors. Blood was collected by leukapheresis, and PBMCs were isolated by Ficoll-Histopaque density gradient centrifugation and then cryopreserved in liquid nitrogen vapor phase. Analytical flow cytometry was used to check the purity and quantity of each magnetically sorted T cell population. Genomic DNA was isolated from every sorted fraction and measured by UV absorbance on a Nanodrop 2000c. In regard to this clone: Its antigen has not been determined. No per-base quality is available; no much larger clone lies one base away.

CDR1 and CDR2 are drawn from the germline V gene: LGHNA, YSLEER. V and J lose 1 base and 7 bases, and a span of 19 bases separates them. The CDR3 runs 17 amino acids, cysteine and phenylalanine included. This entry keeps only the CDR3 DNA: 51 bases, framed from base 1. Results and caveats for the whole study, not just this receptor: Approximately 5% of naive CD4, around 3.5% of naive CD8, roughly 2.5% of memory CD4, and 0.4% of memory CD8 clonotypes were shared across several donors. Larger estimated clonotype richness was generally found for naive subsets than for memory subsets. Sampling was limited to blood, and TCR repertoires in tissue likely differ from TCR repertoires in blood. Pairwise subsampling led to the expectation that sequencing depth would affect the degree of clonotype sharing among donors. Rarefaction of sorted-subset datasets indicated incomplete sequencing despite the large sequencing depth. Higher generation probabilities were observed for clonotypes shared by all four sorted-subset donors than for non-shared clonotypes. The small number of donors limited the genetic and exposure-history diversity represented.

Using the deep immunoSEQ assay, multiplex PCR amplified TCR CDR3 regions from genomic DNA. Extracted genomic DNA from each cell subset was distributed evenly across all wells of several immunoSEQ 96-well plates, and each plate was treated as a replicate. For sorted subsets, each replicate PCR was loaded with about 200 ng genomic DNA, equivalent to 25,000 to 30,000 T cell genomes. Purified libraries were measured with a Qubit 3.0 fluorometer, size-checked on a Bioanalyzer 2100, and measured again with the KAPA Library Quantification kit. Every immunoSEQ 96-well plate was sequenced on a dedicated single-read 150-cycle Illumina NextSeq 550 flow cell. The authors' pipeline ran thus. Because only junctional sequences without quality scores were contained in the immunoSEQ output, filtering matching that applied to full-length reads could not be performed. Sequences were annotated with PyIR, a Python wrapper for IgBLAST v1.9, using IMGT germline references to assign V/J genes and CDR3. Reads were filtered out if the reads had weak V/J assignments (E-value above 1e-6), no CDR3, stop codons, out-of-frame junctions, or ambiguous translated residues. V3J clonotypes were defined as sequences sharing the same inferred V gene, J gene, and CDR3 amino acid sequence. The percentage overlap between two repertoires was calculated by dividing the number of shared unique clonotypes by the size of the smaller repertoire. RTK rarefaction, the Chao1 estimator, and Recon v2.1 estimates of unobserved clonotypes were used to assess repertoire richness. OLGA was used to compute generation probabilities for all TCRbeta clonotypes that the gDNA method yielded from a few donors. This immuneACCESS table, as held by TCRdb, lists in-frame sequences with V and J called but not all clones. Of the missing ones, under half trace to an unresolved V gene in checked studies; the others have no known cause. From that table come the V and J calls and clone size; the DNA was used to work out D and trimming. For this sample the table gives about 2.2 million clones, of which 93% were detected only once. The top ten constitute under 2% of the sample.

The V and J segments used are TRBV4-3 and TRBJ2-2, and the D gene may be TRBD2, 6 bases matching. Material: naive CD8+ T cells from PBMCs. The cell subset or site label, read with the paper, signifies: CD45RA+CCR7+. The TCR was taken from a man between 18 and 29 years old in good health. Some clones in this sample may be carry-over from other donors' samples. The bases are TGCGCCAGCAGCCAAGCAGGTAGCGGAACCCTGGGCGGGGAGCTGTTTTTT. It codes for CASSQAGSGTLGGELFF.